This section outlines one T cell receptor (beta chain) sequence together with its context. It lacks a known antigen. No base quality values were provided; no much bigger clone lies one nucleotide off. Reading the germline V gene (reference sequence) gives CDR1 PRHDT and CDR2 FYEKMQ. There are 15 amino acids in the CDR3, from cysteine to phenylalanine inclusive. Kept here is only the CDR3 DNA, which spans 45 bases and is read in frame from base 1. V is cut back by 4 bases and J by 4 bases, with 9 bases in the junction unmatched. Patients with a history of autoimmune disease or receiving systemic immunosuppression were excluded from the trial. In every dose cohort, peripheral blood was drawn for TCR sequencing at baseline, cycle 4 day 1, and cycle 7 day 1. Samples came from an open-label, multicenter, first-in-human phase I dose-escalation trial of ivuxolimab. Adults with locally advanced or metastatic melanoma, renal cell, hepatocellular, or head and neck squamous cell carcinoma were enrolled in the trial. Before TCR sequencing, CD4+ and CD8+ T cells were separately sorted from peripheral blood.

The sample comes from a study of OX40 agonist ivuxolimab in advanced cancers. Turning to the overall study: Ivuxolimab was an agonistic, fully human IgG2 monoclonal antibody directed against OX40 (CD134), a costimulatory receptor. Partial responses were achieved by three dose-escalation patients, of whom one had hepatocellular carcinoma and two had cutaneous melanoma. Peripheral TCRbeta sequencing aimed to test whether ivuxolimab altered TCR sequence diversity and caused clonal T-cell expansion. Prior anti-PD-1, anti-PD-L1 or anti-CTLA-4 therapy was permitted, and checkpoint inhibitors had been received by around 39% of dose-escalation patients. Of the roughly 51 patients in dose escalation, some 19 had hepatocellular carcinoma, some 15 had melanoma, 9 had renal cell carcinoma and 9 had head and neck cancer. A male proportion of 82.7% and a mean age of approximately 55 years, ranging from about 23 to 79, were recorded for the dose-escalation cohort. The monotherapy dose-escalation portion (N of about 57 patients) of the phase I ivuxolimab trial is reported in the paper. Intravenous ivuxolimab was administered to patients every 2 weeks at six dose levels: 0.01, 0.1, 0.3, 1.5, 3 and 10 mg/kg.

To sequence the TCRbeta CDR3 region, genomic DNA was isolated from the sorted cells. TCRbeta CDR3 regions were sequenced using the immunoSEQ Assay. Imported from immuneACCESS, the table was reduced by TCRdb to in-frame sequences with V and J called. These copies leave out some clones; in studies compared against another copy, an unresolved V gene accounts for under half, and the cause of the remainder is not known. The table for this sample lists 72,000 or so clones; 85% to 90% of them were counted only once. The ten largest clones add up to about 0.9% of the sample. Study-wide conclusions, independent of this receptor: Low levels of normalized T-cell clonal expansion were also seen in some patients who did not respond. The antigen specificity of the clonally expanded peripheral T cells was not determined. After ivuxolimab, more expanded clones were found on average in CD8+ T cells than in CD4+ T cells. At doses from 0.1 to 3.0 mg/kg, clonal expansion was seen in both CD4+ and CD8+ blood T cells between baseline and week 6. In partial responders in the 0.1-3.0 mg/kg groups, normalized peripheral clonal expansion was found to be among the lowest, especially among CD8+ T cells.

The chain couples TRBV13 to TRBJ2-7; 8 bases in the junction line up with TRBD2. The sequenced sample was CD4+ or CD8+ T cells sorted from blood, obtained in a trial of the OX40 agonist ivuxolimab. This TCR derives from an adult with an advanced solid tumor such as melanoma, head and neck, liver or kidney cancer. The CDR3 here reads CASSSHGGGRYEQYF. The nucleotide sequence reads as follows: TGTGCCAGCAGCTCGCATGGCGGGGGGAGATACGAGCAGTACTTC.